This T cell receptor beta chain derives from a study of T cell responses to AZD1222 COVID-19 vaccine. Study conclusions and caveats: A mostly white British donor set with more females was recruited, and clonal diversity was possibly underestimated. Spike-specific TCR breadth and depth both grew after two AZD1222 doses. Unmutated variant regions are reportedly targeted by nearly half of spike-specific TCRs.

This clone was seen just once. Its antigen remains unidentified. V lost 7 bases and J 10 bases, leaving 22 bases between the germline ends. CDR1 is MDHEN, CDR2 SYDVKM, per germline. The CDR3 length is 14 residues. Profiling relied on immunoSEQ multiplex PCR, and the TCRdb table lists in-frame clones only, not all of them. In the table there are roughly 100,000 clones, roughly 86% of which are singletons. This specimen was peripheral blood, taken 28 days after the second AZD1222 dose. The chain combines TRBV28 with TRBJ1-1; tentatively, D is TRBD1 (6 bases). The clonotype was recovered from an adult who received the AZD1222 COVID-19 vaccine. The CDR3, as DNA: TGTGCCAGCACCCAATTCCAGGGGATGCGTACAGCTTTCTTT. Its translation: CASTQFQGMRTAFF. Based on the CDR3 plus reference TRBV28 and TRBJ1-1, the full variable domain is DVKVTQSSRYLVKRTGEKVFLECVQDMDHENMFWYRQDPGLGLRLIYFSYDVKMKEKGDIPEGYSVSREKKERFSLILESASTNQTSMYLCASTQFQGMRTAFFGQGTRLTVV.